This T cell receptor beta chain came from a study of patients and donors after allogeneic stem cell transplantation. Using its own MiXCR run on the RT-PCR reads, TCRdb lists one record per CDR3 protein. The table includes roughly 940,000 distinct CDR3 sequences, 15% to 20% detected once. V lost 5 bases to trimming and J lost 2 bases, with 8 bases between them. Germline V lookup: CDR1 SGHTA, CDR2 FQGNSA. This CDR3 has 13 amino acids. This clonotype was counted between two and nine times. The chain uses TRBV7-2 and TRBJ2-3, with a weak D call TRBD2 (5 bases). This sequence originates from a human donor who was either an allogeneic HSCT recipient or a stem cell or donor lymphocyte infusion donor (not recorded which). It is not recorded whose cells these are; they may come from a transplant donor. Specimen: blood, either unsorted or a sorted T cell fraction (not recorded which). The CDR3 is CASSPLVTDTQYF. In DNA, the CDR3 is TGTGCCAGCAGCCCACTAGTCACAGATACGCAGTATTTT. Based on the CDR3 plus reference TRBV7-2 and TRBJ2-3, the full variable domain is GAGVSQSPSNKVTEKGKDVELRCDPISGHTALYWYRQSLGQGLEFLIYFQGNSAPDKSGLPSDRFSAERTGGSVSTLTIQRTQQEDSAVYLCASSPLVTDTQYFGPGTRLTVL.